This passage covers 26 T cell receptor beta chains from one sample sequenced in a study of cytomegalovirus exposure and HLA in healthy donors. The PCR employed 60 Vbeta primers together with 13 Jbeta primers. Sequencing used immunoSEQ multiplex PCR; TCRdb keeps in-frame clones, though not all of them. This table has 85,000 to 110,000 clones, under 85% appearing once. Sequencing input: PBMCs. These receptors came from a man aged 50 or older in good health and CMV-seropositive.

This clone was detected a few times. This sequence joins TRBV11-2 and TRBJ1-5; the D gene is possibly TRBD1 (6 bases). The germline V and J ends were trimmed by 5 bases and 5 bases, with 10 bases remaining between them. The CDR3 consists of 13 residues. Looked up from germline, CDR1 is SGHAT and CDR2 is FQNNGV. Here the CDR3 DNA reads TGTGCCAGCAGCATACAGGGCGATCAGCCCCAGCATTTT. It yields the protein CASSIQGDQPQHF.

This clone came up a few times. V is TRBV5-5 and J is TRBJ2-7, with 7 bases aligning to TRBD1. V lost 1 base, J lost 5 bases, and 3 bases stayed unmatched. The CDR3 has 13 amino acids. In germline, CDR1 is SGHKS, CDR2 YYEKEE (reference sequence). The CDR3 here is CASSLKGGDEQYF. CDR3 DNA sequence: TGTGCCAGCAGCTTGAAAGGGGGCGACGAGCAGTACTTC.

This clone was seen a handful of times. J is TRBJ2-2 and V is TRBV10-1, with TRBD1 identical over 7 bases. This CDR3 has 15 residues. J gave up 3 bases and V 6 bases, and 7 bases lay outside the gene matches. Germline V gene lookup returns CDR1 WNHNN and CDR2 SYGVQD (reference sequence). CDR3 sequence reads: CASSDAGQDTGELFF. CDR3 nucleotides: TGCGCCAGCAGCGACGCCGGACAGGACACCGGGGAGCTGTTTTTT.

The V gene is TRBV29-1, the J gene TRBJ2-3; D is possibly TRBD2 (6 bases). Per the germline V gene, CDR1 is SQVTM and CDR2 is ANQGSEA. Deletions cut 8 bases from V and 6 bases from J, with 9 bases between. This CDR3 comprises 10 residues. CDR3 nucleotides: TGCAGCACTGGAGGGGATACGCAGTATTTT. Its protein is CSTGGDTQYF.

The chain is built from TRBV19 and TRBJ2-1; 10 positions agree with TRBD1. Germline CDR1 reads LNHDA; CDR2 reads SQIVND (reference sequence). V shed 10 bases, J shed 9 bases, and the junction held 9 bases outside the gene matches. The CDR3 sequence is 13 residues long. In DNA form, the CDR3 reads TGTGCCACCCGGGGACAGGGGTTTAGTGAGCAGTTCTTC. Its protein product is CATRGQGFSEQFF.

In this sample, this clone turned up once. At one boundary the junction diverges from the germline segment, which might be a read error. The rearrangement uses TRBV7-9 and TRBJ1-5; D uncertain. The CDR3 spans 12 residues. Germline CDR1 and CDR2: SEHNR and FQNEAQ (reference sequence). The CDR3: CSSSLFTQPQHF. The CDR3 coding sequence is TGTTCCAGCAGCCTATTCACTCAGCCCCAGCATTTT.

The chain employs TRBV28 and TRBJ1-1; tentatively, D is TRBD1 (5 bases). The germline V gene encodes CDR1 MDHEN and CDR2 SYDVKM. The V and J ends lost 1 base and 0 bases respectively, with 9 bases between them. This CDR3 contains 15 residues. CDR3 sequence: CASSLLGGVNTEAFF. The CDR3 DNA reads as TGTGCCAGCAGTTTATTGGGGGGGGTGAACACTGAAGCTTTCTTT.

J is TRBJ2-7 and V is TRBV28; tentatively, D is TRBD2 (5 bases). This CDR3 region has 15 residues. The V gene's germline CDR1 is MDHEN and CDR2 SYDVKM. The V and J ends lost 1 base and 3 bases respectively, with 13 bases between them. This CDR3 is CASSLFGGPSYEQYF. The CDR3 nucleotides are TGTGCCAGCAGTTTATTCGGCGGGCCAAGCTACGAGCAGTACTTC.

This clone was detected only a few times. This chain connects TRBV19 to TRBJ2-7, with a tentative D call TRBD2 (6 bases). CDR1 LNHDA and CDR2 SQIVND come from the germline V gene (reference sequence). With 5 bases removed from V and 2 bases from J, the gap between germline ends came to 16 bases. This CDR3 contains 15 residues. CDR3: CASSPGGQGTYEQYF. The CDR3 DNA follows: TGTGCCAGTAGTCCAGGAGGGCAGGGAACCTACGAGCAGTACTTC.

This clone was recorded a few times. The chain carries TRBV6-1 and TRBJ2-5, with TRBD1 matching 9 bases. This CDR3 is 15 amino acids long. Trimming took 7 bases from V and 1 from J; bases not matched to a gene: 7. Per germline, CDR1 MNHNS and CDR2 SASEGT. The CDR3 is CASIAGTGPQETQYF. The CDR3 nucleotides are TGTGCCAGCATCGCCGGGACAGGGCCCCAAGAGACCCAGTACTTC.

Only a few counts were recorded for this clone. V gene TRBV9 combines with J gene TRBJ2-2; 8 bases map to TRBD2. Per the germline V gene, CDR1 is SGDLS and CDR2 is YYNGEE. J was trimmed by 5 bases and V by 4 bases; bases with no gene match: 13. The CDR3 has 17 residues. CDR3 amino acids: CASSPGAGGLGTGELFF. For the CDR3, the DNA is TGTGCCAGCAGCCCGGGGGCGGGAGGACTTGGGACCGGGGAGCTGTTTTTT.

V is TRBV9 and J is TRBJ2-1; 13 bases match TRBD2. Germline trimming cut 3 bases from V and 4 bases from J; bases unmatched to any gene: 4. Germline V CDR1 and CDR2: SGDLS, YYNGEE. CDR3 size: 16 residues. CDR3 sequence reads: CASSAGGLAGYNEQFF. The CDR3 DNA follows: TGTGCCAGCAGCGCAGGGGGACTAGCGGGGTACAATGAGCAGTTCTTC.

The gene calls are TRBV10-3 and TRBJ1-1, with 7 bases lining up with TRBD1. V shed 4 bases, J shed 9 bases, and the junction held 2 bases outside the gene matches. This CDR3 region has 11 residues. Germline lookup yields CDR1 ENHRY and CDR2 SYGVKD. CDR3 protein: CAISGQGKAFF. The CDR3 nucleotides read TGTGCCATCAGTGGACAGGGCAAAGCTTTCTTT.

The gene calls are TRBV5-1 and TRBJ2-5, with 14 bases matching TRBD2. Germline trimming cut 4 bases from V and 4 bases from J; bases unmatched to any gene: 6. The length of the CDR3 is 16 residues. CDR1 and CDR2 from the germline V gene are SGHRS and YFSETQ. The chain's CDR3 is CASSGGLAGAGETQYF. The CDR3, as DNA: TGCGCCAGCAGCGGGGGACTAGCGGGGGCGGGAGAGACCCAGTACTTC. Based on the CDR3 plus reference TRBV5-1 and TRBJ2-5, the full variable domain is KAGVTQTPRYLIKTRGQQVTLSCSPISGHRSVSWYQQTPGQGLQFLFEYFSETQRNKGNFPGRFSGRQFSNSRSEMNVSTLELGDSALYLCASSGGLAGAGETQYFGPGTRLLVL.

There are a few counts of this clone. V gene TRBV5-1 combines with J gene TRBJ2-5; 7 bases align to TRBD1. Per the germline V gene, CDR1 is SGHRS and CDR2 is YFSETQ. With V trimmed by 2 bases and J by 4 bases, 2 bases remained unmatched. CDR3 length: 13 residues. The CDR3 nucleotides are TGCGCCAGCAGCTTTAGACAGGGAGAGACCCAGTACTTC. It yields the protein CASSFRQGETQYF.

V is TRBV5-6 and J is TRBJ1-1, with D tentatively TRBD1 (6 bases). Trimming stripped 3 bases from V and 0 bases from J, with 15 bases between. CDR1 SGHDT and CDR2 YYEEEE come from the germline V gene. The CDR3 loop spans 16 amino acids. CDR3 in amino acids: CASSSLDSDLNTEAFF. CDR3 sequence (DNA): TGTGCCAGCAGCTCACTGGACAGCGACCTGAACACTGAAGCTTTCTTT.

The chain links TRBV4-1 to TRBJ2-5, with 7 bases aligning to TRBD1. Per germline, CDR1 MGHRA and CDR2 YSYEKL. The CDR3 is 16 amino acids. Unmatched junction bases numbered 13, after V lost 4 bases and J lost 5 bases. CDR3 DNA sequence: TGCGCCAGCAGCCTCTTCGGTGCGACAGGGCCGGAGACCCAGTACTTC. Residues: CASSLFGATGPETQYF.

This clone was recorded only once. The chain combines TRBV2 with TRBJ1-5; TRBD1 aligns across 8 bases. The CDR3 extends over 15 amino acids. V lost 6 bases to trimming and J lost 6 bases; unmatched junction nucleotides: 10. The V gene's germline CDR1 is SNHLY and CDR2 FYNNEI. The CDR3 sequence: CASSPDRGAGQPQHF. CDR3 sequence (DNA): TGTGCCAGCAGCCCTGACAGGGGCGCCGGTCAGCCCCAGCATTTT.

The chain links TRBV29-1 to TRBJ2-7; 7 bases are a match to TRBD1. The trim removed 7 bases at V and 5 bases at J, leaving 8 bases unmatched. There are 12 residues in the CDR3. Per germline, CDR1 SQVTM and CDR2 ANQGSEA. The CDR3 DNA sequence: TGCAGCGCCCGACAGGGCGACAACGAGCAGTACTTC. It yields the protein CSARQGDNEQYF.

The CDR3 sequence: CASSRDRGYSEQYF. CDR3 sequence (DNA): TGTGCCAGCAGTAGGGACAGGGGGTATAGCGAGCAGTACTTC. This chain links TRBV2 with TRBJ2-7, with 11 bases lining up with TRBD1. V gave up 5 bases and J gave up 6 bases; unmatched junction bases: 6. The CDR3 runs 14 residues. CDR1 is SNHLY, CDR2 FYNNEI, per germline.

The chain employs TRBV27 and TRBJ1-5; D possibly corresponds to TRBD1 (6 bases). Germline V gives CDR1 MNHEY, CDR2 SMNVEV (reference sequence). This CDR3 is 13 amino acids long. The V gene lost 6 bases and the J gene lost 9 bases, with 15 bases spanning the gap. Here the CDR3 reads CASSYEGGWPQHF. The CDR3 bases are TGTGCCAGCAGCTACGAGGGGGGGTGGCCCCAGCATTTT.

The chain has TRBV5-1 and TRBJ1-3; D remains unclear. V lost 0 bases, J lost 2 bases, and 9 bases lay in between. From germline, CDR1 is SGHRS and CDR2 YFSETQ. This CDR3 comprises 15 residues. The CDR3 here is CASSLGALTGNTIYF. CDR3 nucleotides: TGCGCCAGCAGCTTGGGGGCCTTAACTGGAAACACCATATATTTT.

CDR3 protein: CASSWSPGANVLTF. Here the CDR3 DNA reads TGCGCCAGCAGCTGGAGCCCTGGGGCCAACGTCCTGACTTTC. This chain uses TRBV5-1 with TRBJ2-6; D ambiguous. Germline CDR1 reads SGHRS; CDR2 reads YFSETQ. This CDR3 comprises 14 residues. Trimming removed 3 bases at V and 2 bases at J, with 6 bases between.

The chain uses TRBV5-4 and TRBJ2-2; perhaps TRBD2 as D (6 bases). The length of the CDR3 is 15 residues. CDR1 is SGHNT and CDR2 is YYREEE in the germline V gene (reference sequence). Trimming cost V 0 bases and J 4 bases, with 10 bases left between them. CDR3 protein: CASSLGGKGTGELFF. CDR3 DNA: TGTGCCAGCAGCTTGGGCGGGAAGGGCACCGGGGAGCTGTTTTTT. The whole variable domain, filled in from reference TRBV5-4 and TRBJ2-2, reads ETGVTQSPTHLIKTRGQQVTLRCSSQSGHNTVSWYQQALGQGPQFIFQYYREEENGRGNFPPRFSGLQFPNYSSELNVNALELDDSALYLCASSLGGKGTGELFFGEGSRLTVL.

V gene TRBV28 combines with J gene TRBJ2-2; the D gene is possibly TRBD2 (5 bases). The CDR3 loop spans 18 amino acids. The ends were cut back, 6 bases at V and 2 bases at J, with 22 bases in the middle. The germline CDR1 and CDR2 sequences are MDHEN and SYDVKM. The CDR3 DNA follows: TGTGCCAGCAGCTCCAATTCCGGGCCTAGCTTAAACACCGGGGAGCTGTTTTTT. Translation gives CASSSNSGPSLNTGELFF.

A few counts support this clone. The chain is built from TRBV6-5 and TRBJ2-6; no clear D gene. V lost 2 bases to trimming and J lost 1 base, with 6 bases between them. The V gene's germline CDR1 is MNHEY and CDR2 SVGAGI. The CDR3 has 15 amino acids. CDR3 DNA: TGTGCCAGCAGTTACGTTAATTCTGGGGCCAACGTCCTGACTTTC. This encodes CASSYVNSGANVLTF.